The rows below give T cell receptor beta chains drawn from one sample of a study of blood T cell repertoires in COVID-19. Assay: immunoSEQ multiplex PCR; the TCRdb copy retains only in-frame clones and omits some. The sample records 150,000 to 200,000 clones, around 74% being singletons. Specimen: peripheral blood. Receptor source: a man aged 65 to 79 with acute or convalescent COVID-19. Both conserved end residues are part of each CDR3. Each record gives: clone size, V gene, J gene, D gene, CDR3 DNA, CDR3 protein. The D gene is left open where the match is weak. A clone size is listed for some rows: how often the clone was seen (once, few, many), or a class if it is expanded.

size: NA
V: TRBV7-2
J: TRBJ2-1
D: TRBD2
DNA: TGTGCCAGCAGCTTAGGAGGACTAGTCGATGAGCAGTTCTTC
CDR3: CASSLGGLVDEQFF

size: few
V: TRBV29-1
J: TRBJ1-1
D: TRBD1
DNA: TGCAGCGGGCGGACAGGGTATGAAGCTTTCTTT
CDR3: CSGRTGYEAFF

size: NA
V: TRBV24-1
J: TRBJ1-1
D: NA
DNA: TGTGCCACCAGTGCCGGGGGGAACCCTGAAGCTTTCTTT
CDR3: CATSAGGNPEAFF

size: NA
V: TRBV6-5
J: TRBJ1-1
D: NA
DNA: TGTGCCAGCAGTAAGACAGCTCTGGACACTGAAGCTTTCTTT
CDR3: CASSKTALDTEAFF

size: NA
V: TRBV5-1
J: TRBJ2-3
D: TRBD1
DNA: TGCGCCAGCAGCTTTCGGACAGGGGGCACAGATACGCAGTATTTT
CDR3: CASSFRTGGTDTQYF

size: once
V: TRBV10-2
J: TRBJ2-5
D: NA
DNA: TGCGCCAGCAGTGAGGACACCCAAGAGACCCAGTACTTC
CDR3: CASSEDTQETQYF

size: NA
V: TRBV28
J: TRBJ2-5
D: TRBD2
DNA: TGTGCCAGCACCCAGAGCGGGAACGGTGGGGAGACCCAGTACTTC
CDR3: CASTQSGNGGETQYF

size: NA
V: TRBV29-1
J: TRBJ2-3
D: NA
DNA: TGCAGCGTTGGCTTGACTAGCAAACCCGCTGGGGGCATTTCAGATACGCAGTATTTT
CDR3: CSVGLTSKPAGGISDTQYF

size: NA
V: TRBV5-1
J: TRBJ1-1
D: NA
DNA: TGCGCCAGCAGCTTGGTAGGGGGGGCGAACACTGAAGCTTTCTTT
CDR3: CASSLVGGANTEAFF

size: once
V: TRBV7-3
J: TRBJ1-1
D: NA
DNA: TGTGCCAGCAGCTCCTCAGGGGACACTGAAGCTTTCTTT
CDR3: CASSSSGDTEAFF

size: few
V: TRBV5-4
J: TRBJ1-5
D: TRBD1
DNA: TGTGCCAGCAGCTCAGGGACAGGCCCTAATCAGCCCCAGCATTTT
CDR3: CASSSGTGPNQPQHF

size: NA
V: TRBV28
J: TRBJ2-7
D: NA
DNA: TGTGCCAGCAGTCCCTCCTTCTACGAGCAGTACTTC
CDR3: CASSPSFYEQYF

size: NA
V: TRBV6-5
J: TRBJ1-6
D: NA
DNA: TGTGCCAGCAGTTACCCGACACCAGGAGGGCAATCACCCCTCCACTTT
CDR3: CASSYPTPGGQSPLHF

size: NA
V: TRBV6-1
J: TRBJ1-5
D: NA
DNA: TGTGCCAGCAGTGCGTACTTCAGGGTACAGGATCAGCCCCAGCATTTT
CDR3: CASSAYFRVQDQPQHF

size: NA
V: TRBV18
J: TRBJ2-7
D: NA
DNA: TGTGCCAGCTCACCAACTTCAAATGGTCGTAACGAGCAGTACTTC
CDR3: CASSPTSNGRNEQYF

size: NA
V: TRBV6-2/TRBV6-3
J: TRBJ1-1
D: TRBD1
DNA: TGTGCCAGCAGTCCACACCGTCTAGGGACAGTGGGCACTGAAGCTTTCTTT
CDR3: CASSPHRLGTVGTEAFF

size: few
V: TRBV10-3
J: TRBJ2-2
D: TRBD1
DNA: TGTGCCATCAGAAGACAGGGTTTGGGCGGGGAGCTGTTTTTT
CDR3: CAIRRQGLGGELFF